Described below is a single T cell receptor beta chain sequence and its context. Its antigen is undetermined. This entry belongs to a study of post-analysis software for immune sequencing data. Overall study context: Patients with relapsing-remitting, secondary progressive and progressive-relapsing multiple sclerosis courses were all represented. Study observations and caveats: TRBV segments more frequent in patients than in controls numbered roughly 5 and included TRBV5-6, TRBV5-1 and TRBV20-1. Controls significantly exceeded multiple sclerosis patients in normalized Chao1 diversity.

Germline V gives CDR1 SQVTM, CDR2 ANQGSEA. V shed 6 bases and J 4 bases; nucleotides not matched to a gene: 5. The CDR3 is made up of 13 amino acids. Tagging with unique molecular identifiers was a feature of the TCR beta cDNA libraries. About 500,000 cDNA molecules were obtained per 1 to 10 million input T cells. TCRdb reanalysed the PCR reads using MiXCR and keeps one entry per CDR3 protein. The data contain some 800,000 distinct CDR3 sequences, around 42% of them seen just once; the ten biggest clones take up around 4.7%. The receptor comes from a girl between 5 and 17 years old with multiple sclerosis. Sequencing was done on a sample of blood. This chain connects TRBV29-1 to TRBJ2-3; 9 bases match TRBD1. The CDR3 DNA is TGCAGCGTCGACAGGGGGTACGCAGATACGCAGTATTTT. This codes for CSVDRGYADTQYF.